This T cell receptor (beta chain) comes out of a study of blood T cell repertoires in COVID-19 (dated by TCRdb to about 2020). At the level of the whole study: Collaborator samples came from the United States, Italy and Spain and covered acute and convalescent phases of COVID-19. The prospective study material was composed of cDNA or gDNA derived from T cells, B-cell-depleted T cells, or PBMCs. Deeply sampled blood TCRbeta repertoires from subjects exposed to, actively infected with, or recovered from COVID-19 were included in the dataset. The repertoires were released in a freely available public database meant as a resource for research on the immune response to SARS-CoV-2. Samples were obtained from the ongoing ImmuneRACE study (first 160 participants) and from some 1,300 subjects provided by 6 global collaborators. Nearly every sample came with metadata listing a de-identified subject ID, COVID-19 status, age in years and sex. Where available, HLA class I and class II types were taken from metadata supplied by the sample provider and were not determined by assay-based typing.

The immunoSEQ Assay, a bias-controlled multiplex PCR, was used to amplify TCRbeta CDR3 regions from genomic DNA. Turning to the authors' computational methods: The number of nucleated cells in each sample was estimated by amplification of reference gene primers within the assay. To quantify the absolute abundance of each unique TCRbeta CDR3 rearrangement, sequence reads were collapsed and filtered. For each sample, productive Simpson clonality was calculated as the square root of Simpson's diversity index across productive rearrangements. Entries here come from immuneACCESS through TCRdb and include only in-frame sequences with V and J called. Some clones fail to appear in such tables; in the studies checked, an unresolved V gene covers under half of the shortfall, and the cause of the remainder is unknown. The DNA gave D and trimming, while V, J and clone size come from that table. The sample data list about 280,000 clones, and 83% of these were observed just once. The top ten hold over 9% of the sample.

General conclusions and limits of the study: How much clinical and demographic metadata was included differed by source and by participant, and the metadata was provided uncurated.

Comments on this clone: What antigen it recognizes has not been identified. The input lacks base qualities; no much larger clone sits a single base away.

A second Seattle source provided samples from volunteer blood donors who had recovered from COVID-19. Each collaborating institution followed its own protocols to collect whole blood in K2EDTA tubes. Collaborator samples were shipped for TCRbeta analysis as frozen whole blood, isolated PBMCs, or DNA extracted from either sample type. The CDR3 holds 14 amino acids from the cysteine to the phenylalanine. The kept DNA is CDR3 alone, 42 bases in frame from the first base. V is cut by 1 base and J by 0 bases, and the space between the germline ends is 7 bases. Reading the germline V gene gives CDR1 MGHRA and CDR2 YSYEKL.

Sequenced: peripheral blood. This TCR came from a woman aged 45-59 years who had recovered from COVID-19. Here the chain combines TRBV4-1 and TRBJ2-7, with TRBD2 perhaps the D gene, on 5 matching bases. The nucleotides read TGCGCCAGCAGCCAAGCCCGGGGCTCCTACGAGCAGTACTTC. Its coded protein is CASSQARGSYEQYF.